The sequence of this TCR beta chain was determined in a study of T cell changes during pregnancy in multiple sclerosis. TCRdb's copy holds only in-frame clones and misses some; the assay was immunoSEQ multiplex PCR. The top ten hold around 5% of the sample, which has approximately 32,000 clones, 89% seen once. The receptor comes from a female donor with multiple sclerosis, enrolled in a pregnancy study. Sequences were derived from CD8+ T cells from peripheral blood mononuclear cells, sampled in the first trimester of pregnancy.

The CDR3 spells CASSHPQGAQPQHF. DNA of the CDR3: TGCGCCAGCAGCCACCCACAGGGGGCCCAGCCCCAGCATTTT. V gene TRBV4-1 combines with J gene TRBJ1-5, with 9 bases lining up with TRBD1. The V and J ends lost 3 bases and 7 bases, in that order; junction bases with no gene match: 4. The CDR3 runs 14 residues. Looked up from germline, CDR1 is MGHRA and CDR2 is YSYEKL.